What follows are 3 T cell receptor beta chains derived from one specimen sequenced in a study of follicular helper T cells after annual influenza vaccination. The time point denotes: 2015-2016 season, 7 days after influenza vaccination. Assay: immunoSEQ multiplex PCR; the TCRdb copy retains only in-frame clones and omits some. The sample has 8,000 to 13,000 clones; around four fifths are singletons. The specimen comprised CXCR5- memory CD4+ T cells sorted from blood, sampled 7 days after influenza vaccination. Source of these receptors: an adult who received the influenza vaccine.

This clone came up a few times. This sequence joins TRBV2 and TRBJ2-7; TRBD1 agrees at 8 bases. CDR3 length: 13 residues. CDR1 is SNHLY and CDR2 is FYNNEI in the germline V gene. J gave up 3 bases and V 7 bases, and 5 bases lay outside the gene matches. CDR3 nucleotide sequence: TGTGCCAGCAACGGACAGGGTCTCTACGAGCAGTACTTC. Protein: CASNGQGLYEQYF.

V usage is TRBV19 and J usage is TRBJ1-1; no reliable D call. V was clipped by 8 bases and J by 1 base, with 8 bases between them. This CDR3 has 12 amino acids. Germline lookup yields CDR1 LNHDA and CDR2 SQIVND (reference sequence). The CDR3 loop is CASGRWNTEAFF. CDR3 nucleotides: TGTGCCAGTGGCAGGTGGAACACTGAAGCTTTCTTT.

CDR3 sequence (DNA): TGCGCCAGCAGCCAAGACGTCGGGACGCAGAAAAACATTCAGTACTTC. It yields the protein CASSQDVGTQKNIQYF. The chain joins TRBV4-3 to TRBJ2-4; possibly TRBD1 or TRBD2 for D (5 bases each). V was cut by 0 bases and J by 4 bases, with 13 bases left in between. The CDR3 loop spans 16 amino acids. Germline CDR1 and CDR2: LGHNA and YSLEER.